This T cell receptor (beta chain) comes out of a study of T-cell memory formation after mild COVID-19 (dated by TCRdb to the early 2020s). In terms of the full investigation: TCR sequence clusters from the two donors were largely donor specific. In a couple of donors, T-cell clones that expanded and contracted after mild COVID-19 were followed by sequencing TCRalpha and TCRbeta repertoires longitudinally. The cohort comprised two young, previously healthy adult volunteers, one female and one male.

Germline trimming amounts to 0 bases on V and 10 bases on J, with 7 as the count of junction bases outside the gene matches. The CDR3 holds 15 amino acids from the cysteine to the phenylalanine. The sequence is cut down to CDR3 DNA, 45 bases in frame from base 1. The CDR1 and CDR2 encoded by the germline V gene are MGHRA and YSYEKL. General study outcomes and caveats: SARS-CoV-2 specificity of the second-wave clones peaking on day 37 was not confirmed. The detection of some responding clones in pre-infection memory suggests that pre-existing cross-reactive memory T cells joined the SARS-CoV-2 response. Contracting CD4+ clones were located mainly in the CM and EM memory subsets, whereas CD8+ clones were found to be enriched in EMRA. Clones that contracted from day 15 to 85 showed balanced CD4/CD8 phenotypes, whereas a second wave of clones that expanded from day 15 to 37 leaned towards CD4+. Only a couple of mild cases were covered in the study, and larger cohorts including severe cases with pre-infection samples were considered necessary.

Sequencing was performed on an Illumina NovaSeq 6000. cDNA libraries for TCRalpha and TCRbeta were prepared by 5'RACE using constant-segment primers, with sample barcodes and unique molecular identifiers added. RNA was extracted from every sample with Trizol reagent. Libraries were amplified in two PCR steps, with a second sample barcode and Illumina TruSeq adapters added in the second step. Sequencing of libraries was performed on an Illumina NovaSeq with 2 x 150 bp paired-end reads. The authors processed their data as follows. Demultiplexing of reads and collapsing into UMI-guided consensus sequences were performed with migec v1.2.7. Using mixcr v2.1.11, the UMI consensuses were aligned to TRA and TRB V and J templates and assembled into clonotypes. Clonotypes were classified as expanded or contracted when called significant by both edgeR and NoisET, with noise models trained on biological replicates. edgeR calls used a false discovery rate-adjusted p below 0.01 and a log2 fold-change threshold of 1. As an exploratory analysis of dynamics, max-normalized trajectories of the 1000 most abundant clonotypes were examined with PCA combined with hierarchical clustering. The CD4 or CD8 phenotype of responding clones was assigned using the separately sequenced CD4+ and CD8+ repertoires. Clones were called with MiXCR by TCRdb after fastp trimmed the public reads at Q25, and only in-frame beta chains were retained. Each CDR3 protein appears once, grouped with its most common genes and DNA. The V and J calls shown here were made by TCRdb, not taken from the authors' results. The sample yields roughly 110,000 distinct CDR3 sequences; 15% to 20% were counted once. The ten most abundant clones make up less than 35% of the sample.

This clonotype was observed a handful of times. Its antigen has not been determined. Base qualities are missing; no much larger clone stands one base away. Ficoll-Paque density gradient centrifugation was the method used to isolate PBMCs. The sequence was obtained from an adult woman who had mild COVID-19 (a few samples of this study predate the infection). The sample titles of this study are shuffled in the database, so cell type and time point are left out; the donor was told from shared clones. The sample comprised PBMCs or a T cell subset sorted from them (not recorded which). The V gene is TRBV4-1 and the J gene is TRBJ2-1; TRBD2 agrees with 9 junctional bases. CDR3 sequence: CASSQDDLAGREQFF. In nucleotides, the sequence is TGCGCCAGCAGCCAAGATGATCTAGCGGGGAGGGAGCAGTTCTTC.